One sample yielded the 18 T cell receptor beta chains listed below, sequenced in a study of blood T cells in healthy people across ages. A second PCR, run for roughly 7 to 12 cycles, used a sample-barcoded 5' primer plus a J-beta primer mix. A single record per CDR3 protein comes from TCRdb applying MiXCR to the 5' RACE reads. The table includes roughly 1.6 million distinct CDR3 sequences, about 31% detected once. The sample consisted of blood. These TCRs come from a woman aged 25-40 years in good health.

The chain carries TRBV5-1 and TRBJ2-7; D could derive from TRBD1 or TRBD2 (5 bases each). V dropped 4 bases and J dropped 5 bases, with 19 bases sitting between them. Germline assignment: CDR1 SGHRS and CDR2 YFSETQ. The CDR3 extends over 15 amino acids. The CDR3 spells CASSPAGTLNHEQYF. The CDR3, as DNA: TGCGCCAGCAGCCCGGCCGGGACCCTGAACCACGAGCAGTACTTC.

The V and J genes are TRBV27 and TRBJ2-5; D assignment may be TRBD1 or TRBD2 (5 bases each). The J call may be wrong; the DNA end is better matched by TRBJ2-7. Germline loops: CDR1 MNHEY, CDR2 SMNVEV (reference sequence). The CDR3 is 15 residues long. The CDR3 nucleotides are TGTGCCAGCAGCGACAGCGGACGGCTACAATACGAGCAGTACTTC. It specifies CASSDSGRLQYEQYF.

This clonotype was detected only a few times. The chain carries TRBV27 and TRBJ2-1, with D possibly being TRBD2 (6 bases). CDR3 length: 13 residues. Germline CDR1 and CDR2: MNHEY and SMNVEV (reference sequence). V lost 5 bases and J 6 bases, leaving 11 bases between the germline ends. The CDR3: CASSLPGVNEQFF. CDR3 coding DNA: TGTGCCAGCAGTCTCCCGGGGGTCAATGAGCAGTTCTTC.

Turning to this clonotype: This could be a read error, since a much larger clone is one nucleotide away. J is TRBJ2-7 and V is TRBV20-1, with 8 bases matching TRBD1. This CDR3 has 12 amino acids. The germline CDR1 and CDR2 sequences are DFQATT and SNEGSKA (reference sequence). Trimming took 4 bases from V and 4 from J; bases not matched to a gene: 3. Here the CDR3 DNA reads TGCAGTGCTAAAGGGACAGGTTACGAGCAGTACTTC. Its translation is CSAKGTGYEQYF.

This clonotype was seen only a few times. V usage is TRBV20-1 and J usage is TRBJ1-2; perhaps TRBD1 as D (6 bases). This CDR3 comprises 15 residues. The germline V gene has CDR1 DFQATT and CDR2 SNEGSKA (reference sequence). V was clipped by 4 bases and J by 0 bases, with 15 bases between them. The CDR3 loop reads CSAKTGQIANYGYTF. CDR3 DNA sequence: TGCAGTGCTAAAACGGGACAAATCGCTAACTATGGCTACACCTTC.

This clonotype was detected only once. The chain is built from TRBV2 and TRBJ2-3; 10 nucleotides line up with TRBD2. The CDR3 runs 15 residues. Looked up from germline, CDR1 is SNHLY and CDR2 is FYNNEI. The V gene end was trimmed by 7 bases and the J gene end by 0 bases; junction bases not matched to a gene: 4. CDR3 protein: CASIRTSGSTDTQYF. CDR3 nucleotide sequence: TGTGCCAGCATCCGGACTAGCGGTAGCACAGATACGCAGTATTTT.

Remarks on this clonotype: With a much larger clone just one base away, this may be a read error. This chain connects TRBV5-1 to TRBJ2-7, with 7 bases lining up with TRBD1. TRBJ2-1 matches the DNA end more closely, so the J call is doubtful. This CDR3 has 15 amino acids. CDR1 is SGHRS and CDR2 is YFSETQ in the germline V gene. The CDR3 DNA reads as TGCGCCAGCAGCATCGGACAGGCCTACTCCTACGAGCAGTTCTTC. It translates to CASSIGQAYSYEQFF.

This clonotype has only a few counts. The chain recombines TRBV27 with TRBJ2-7; D is possibly TRBD1 or TRBD2 (5 bases each). Trimming left V 5 bases short and J 3 bases short, with 20 bases between. The germline CDR1 and CDR2 sequences are MNHEY and SMNVEV (reference sequence). CDR3 length equals 16 residues. The CDR3 DNA sequence: TGTGCCAGCAGTCCCTCCGTGGGGGAGTCAAACTACGAGCAGTACTTC. It is translated as CASSPSVGESNYEQYF.

This clonotype was seen a handful of times. CDR3 sequence: CASSVGGRDSSYEQYF. For the CDR3, the DNA is TGTGCCAGCAGCGTAGGGGGACGGGACAGCTCCTACGAGCAGTACTTC. V is TRBV9 and J is TRBJ2-7; 7 bases fit TRBD1. CDR1 and CDR2 from the germline V gene are SGDLS and YYNGEE. V dropped 0 bases and J dropped 0; count of bases not matched to a gene: 6. This CDR3 has 16 residues.

The chain recombines TRBV20-1 with TRBJ2-1; D uncertain. CDR3 length equals 18 residues. Germline lookup yields CDR1 DFQATT and CDR2 SNEGSKA (reference sequence). The germline V and J ends were trimmed by 0 bases and 0 bases, with 18 bases remaining between them. CDR3 residues: CSARDLSPRGSSYNEQFF. The CDR3 DNA reads TGCAGTGCTAGAGATCTTTCTCCACGCGGAAGCTCCTACAATGAGCAGTTCTTC.

A remark on this clonotype: Since a much larger clone is just one base distant, this may be a read error. This chain links TRBV20-1 with TRBJ1-2, with TRBD1 identical over 8 bases. V lost 0 bases to trimming and J lost 9 bases; unmatched junction nucleotides: 12. Germline V CDR1 and CDR2: DFQATT, SNEGSKA (reference sequence). This CDR3 spans 15 amino acids. The CDR3 loop is CSARDRQGAIYSYTF. The CDR3, as DNA: TGCAGTGCTAGAGATCGGCAGGGGGCTATTTATAGCTACACCTTC.

The rearrangement uses TRBV7-2 and TRBJ2-7; D may match TRBD1 or TRBD2 (5 bases each). The tail of the sequence fits TRBJ2-5 better, so the J call may be wrong. This CDR3 is 17 amino acids long. CDR1 and CDR2 from the germline V gene are SGHTA and FQGNSA. Here the CDR3 DNA reads TGTGCCAGCAGCTTAAGGGACGGCCTCCTCGTCCGAGAGACCCAGTACTTC. It specifies CASSLRDGLLVRETQYF.

CDR3 in amino acids: CSATLRRGGPMSRTDTQYF. In DNA form, the CDR3 reads TGCAGTGCTACTCTGCGGCGGGGGGGCCCTATGTCTCGAACAGATACGCAGTATTTT. The chain recombines TRBV20-1 with TRBJ2-3; 9 nucleotides agree with TRBD2. The CDR3 loop spans 19 amino acids. The germline CDR1 and CDR2 sequences are DFQATT and SNEGSKA (reference sequence). With 4 bases clipped from V and 3 bases from J, the junction kept 20 bases outside the gene matches.

Concerning this clonotype: At one boundary the junction diverges from the germline segment, which might be a read error. The rearrangement uses TRBV7-2 and TRBJ2-7, with D hard to call. This CDR3 has 12 amino acids. Germline V CDR1 and CDR2: SGHTA, FQGNSA. The CDR3 loop is CASSLVSYEQCF. The CDR3 DNA reads TGTGCCAGCAGCTTAGTCTCCTACGAGCAGTGCTTC.

This chain connects TRBV7-3 to TRBJ2-1, with D tentatively TRBD2 (6 bases). V shed 1 base and J shed 10 bases, with 14 bases lying between them. In germline, CDR1 is SGHTA, CDR2 FQGTGA. The CDR3 is 14 residues long. CDR3 bases: TGTGCCAGCAGCTTAAATCGCGGGGTGAAGGAGCAGTTCTTC. Its protein product is CASSLNRGVKEQFF.

The CDR3 loop reads CASSQDAFEQGIKNTEAFF. The CDR3 coding sequence is TGCGCCAGCAGCCAAGATGCGTTTGAACAGGGGATTAAGAACACTGAAGCTTTCTTT. J is TRBJ1-1 and V is TRBV4-1; 7 bases fit TRBD1. Germline V gene data show CDR1 as MGHRA and CDR2 as YSYEKL. The trim removed 0 bases at V and 1 base at J, leaving 14 bases unmatched. This CDR3 has 19 amino acids.

This clonotype was observed a few times. This chain joins TRBV29-1 and TRBJ1-4; D unclear. The CDR3 consists of 11 residues. Germline V gene lookup returns CDR1 SQVTM and CDR2 ANQGSEA. V was trimmed by 2 bases and J by 11 bases, leaving 9 bases between them. CDR3: CSVELIDKLFF. The CDR3 DNA reads as TGCAGCGTTGAATTAATCGATAAACTGTTTTTT. The full variable domain, in which reference TRBV29-1 and TRBJ1-4 provide the parts outside the CDR3, is SAVISQKPSRDICQRGTSLTIQCQVDSQVTMMFWYRQQPGQSLTLIATANQGSEATYESGFVIDKFPISRPNLTFSTLTVSNMSPEDSSIYLCSVELIDKLFFGSGTQLSVL.

This clonotype turned up a few times. The J gene is TRBJ1-6, the V gene TRBV6-1; tentatively, D is TRBD1 (5 bases). Between the trimmed V and J ends, which lost 1 base and 10 bases, there was a span of 14 bases. The germline V gene encodes CDR1 MNHNS and CDR2 SASEGT. This CDR3 comprises 15 residues. The CDR3 is CASSEGARVRSPLHF. Written as DNA, the CDR3 is TGTGCCAGCAGTGAAGGGGCCAGGGTTAGATCACCCCTCCACTTT.